This TCR beta chain was recorded in a study of cytomegalovirus exposure and HLA in healthy donors. Background on the study: Genetic ancestry analysis placed over 65% of the approximately 400 donors that were genotyped in the Caucasian-associated cluster.

Use of 60 Vbeta and 13 Jbeta primers characterized the PCR. Produced via immunoSEQ multiplex PCR; TCRdb's table is partial and in-frame only. The data hold around 170,000 clones, with 82% observed a single time. Study conclusions and caveats: High sensitivity and specificity were reportedly achieved when the classifier diagnosed cytomegalovirus status. Sequencing depth roughly uniform across donors was assumed in presence/absence analyses. There were several of the most significant clusters that appeared linked to common viral pathogens in a later analysis.

A note on this clone: Antigen: not known.

Germline CDR1 is LGHNA and CDR2 is YNFKEQ. The CDR3 is 20 residues long. Trimming left V 3 bases short and J 6 bases short, with 32 bases between. V gene TRBV4-2 combines with J gene TRBJ1-2; a possible D gene is TRBD1 (6 bases). The TCR was taken from a man aged 40-55 years in good health and CMV-seronegative. Sequenced input: PBMCs. CDR3 amino acids: CASSHLRSGLSPTGGHGYTF. DNA for the CDR3: TGTGCCAGCAGCCATCTCAGATCAGGACTTTCTCCCACGGGGGGGCATGGCTACACCTTC.